The rows below give T cell receptor beta chains drawn from one sample of a study of technical replicates of blood from a few donors. Produced via immunoSEQ multiplex PCR; TCRdb's table is partial and in-frame only. The sample carries some 80,000 clones, roughly 94% recorded once. Specimen: T cells isolated from PBMCs. Receptor source: a human donor in good health. Both conserved end residues are part of each CDR3. The D gene is left open where the match is weak. The size entry is marked missing in some rows and otherwise reads once, few, many or a size class.

>TRBV5-4|once|TRBJ1-2|TRBD1
CASSLENRGGYTF
TGTGCCAGCAGCTTAGAAAACAGGGGCGGCTACACCTTC
>TRBV5-6|NA|TRBJ2-1|TRBD2
CASSLEGLAGSWLGEQFF
TGTGCCAGCAGCTTAGAGGGGCTAGCGGGATCTTGGTTGGGTGAGCAGTTCTTC
>TRBV28|NA|TRBJ2-7|NA
CASSLASAGEQYF
TGTGCCAGCAGTTTGGCTAGCGCGGGCGAGCAGTACTTC
>TRBV6-1|once|TRBJ1-2|NA
CASRLLTQVSGYTF
TGTGCCAGCAGACTCTTGACACAAGTGTCGGGCTACACCTTC
>TRBV27|NA|TRBJ1-2|NA
CASGRPNYGYTF
TGTGCCAGCGGGAGACCCAACTATGGCTACACCTTC
>TRBV6-1|once|TRBJ2-7|NA
CASSVERGQSYEQYF
TGTGCCAGCAGTGTGGAACGGGGTCAATCCTACGAGCAGTACTTC
>TRBV29-1|NA|TRBJ1-1|NA
CSVEEQENTEAFF
TGCAGCGTTGAGGAACAGGAGAACACTGAAGCTTTCTTT
>TRBV5-6|once|TRBJ2-5|TRBD2
CASSFGLAAETQYF
TGTGCCAGCAGCTTTGGACTAGCGGCGGAGACCCAGTACTTC
>TRBV5-1|NA|TRBJ1-1|TRBD1
CASSSGTGEITEAFF
TGCGCCAGCAGCTCGGGGACAGGGGAGATCACTGAAGCTTTCTTT
>TRBV28|once|TRBJ1-2|NA
CASRLGGRNYGYTF
TGTGCCAGCAGGCTTGGAGGGAGGAACTATGGCTACACCTTC
>TRBV7-9|NA|TRBJ2-5|NA
CASSLPETQYF
TGTGCCAGCAGCCTTCCAGAGACCCAGTACTTC
>TRBV27|NA|TRBJ1-2|NA
CASSAGRTLFRYGYTF
TGTGCCAGCAGTGCCGGACGGACTCTTTTTCGGTATGGCTACACCTTC
>TRBV5-5|NA|TRBJ2-5|TRBD1
CASSSYGTAKGTQYF
TGTGCCAGCAGCTCTTACGGGACAGCCAAGGGGACCCAGTACTTC
>TRBV4-1|once|TRBJ1-1|NA
CASSLQGNTEAFF
TGCGCCAGCAGTCTCCAGGGTAACACTGAAGCTTTCTTT
>TRBV9|NA|TRBJ2-3|TRBD2
CASSVGSSGRWADTQYF
TGTGCCAGCAGCGTAGGGTCTAGCGGGAGGTGGGCAGATACGCAGTATTTT
>TRBV19|NA|TRBJ1-2|NA
CASTDPRIGSYGYTF
TGTGCCAGTACCGATCCGAGGATTGGAAGCTATGGCTACACCTTC
>TRBV25-1|NA|TRBJ2-7|TRBD1
CASTRDRFGYEQYF
TGTGCCAGCACACGGGACAGGTTCGGCTACGAGCAGTACTTC
>TRBV4-1|NA|TRBJ2-2|TRBD2
CASSQGLVREGTGELFF
TGCGCCAGCAGCCAAGGGTTAGTGCGGGAGGGCACCGGGGAGCTGTTTTTT
>TRBV2|NA|TRBJ1-5|TRBD1
CASSEQGANNQPQHF
TGTGCCAGCAGTGAACAGGGGGCGAACAATCAGCCCCAGCATTTT
>TRBV10-3|NA|TRBJ1-3|NA
CAAQTVSSGNTIYF
TGTGCCGCCCAGACTGTTTCCTCTGGAAACACCATATATTTT
>TRBV5-1|NA|TRBJ1-3|NA
CASSLGQFSGNTIYF
TGCGCCAGCAGCTTAGGACAGTTCTCTGGAAACACCATATATTTT
>TRBV5-1|NA|TRBJ1-2|NA
CASSLEGILKNYGYTF
TGCGCCAGCAGCTTGGAGGGGATTTTGAAGAACTATGGCTACACCTTC
>TRBV30|NA|TRBJ1-2|NA
CAWSVGGYSTF
TGTGCCTGGAGTGTTGGAGGGTACTCCACCTTC
>TRBV7-7|NA|TRBJ2-3|TRBD2
CASSLGGAGASDTQYF
TGTGCCAGCAGCTTAGGCGGAGCGGGAGCGTCAGATACGCAGTATTTT
>TRBV19|NA|TRBJ2-7|TRBD2
CASSAGGGSYEQYF
TGTGCCAGTAGTGCGGGCGGGGGCTCCTACGAGCAGTACTTC
>TRBV9|NA|TRBJ2-5|NA
CASSVPPQETQYF
TGTGCCAGCAGCGTACCCCCACAAGAGACCCAGTACTTC
>TRBV7-9|NA|TRBJ2-1|TRBD2
CASSFLLAENYNEQFF
TGTGCCAGCAGTTTTCTACTAGCGGAGAACTACAATGAGCAGTTCTTC
>TRBV6-5|NA|TRBJ1-4|TRBD1
CASTGGGEKLFF
TGTGCCAGCACAGGGGGCGGTGAAAAACTGTTTTTT
>TRBV7-9|NA|TRBJ2-1|NA
CASSRSGLSSYNEQFF
TGTGCCAGCAGCCGATCGGGACTTTCCTCCTACAATGAGCAGTTCTTC
>TRBV2|NA|TRBJ2-4|NA
CASSELPGGNPLAKNIQYF
TGTGCCAGCAGTGAACTCCCAGGAGGAAATCCTCTAGCCAAAAACATTCAGTACTTC
>TRBV5-1|NA|TRBJ2-7|TRBD1
CASSSGTGGDEQYF
TGCGCCAGCAGCTCGGGGACAGGGGGCGACGAGCAGTACTTC
>TRBV11-3|NA|TRBJ1-1|TRBD1
CASSTSMTGDYTEAFF
TGTGCCAGCAGCACCTCCATGACAGGGGATTACACTGAAGCTTTCTTT
>TRBV5-6|NA|TRBJ2-7|NA
CASSLGGGDFAYEQYF
TGTGCCAGCAGCTTGGGGGGCGGGGACTTTGCCTACGAGCAGTACTTC
>TRBV5-6|NA|TRBJ2-1|NA
CASSFRDWSYNEQFF
TGTGCCAGCAGCTTCCGGGATTGGTCCTACAATGAGCAGTTCTTC
>TRBV30|NA|TRBJ1-1|NA
CAWSEGGYAEAFF
TGTGCCTGGAGTGAGGGGGGGTATGCTGAAGCTTTCTTT
>TRBV4-2|NA|TRBJ2-1|TRBD2
CASSATSGGYNEQFF
TGTGCCAGCAGCGCGACTAGCGGGGGATACAATGAGCAGTTCTTC
>TRBV6-6|NA|TRBJ2-2|TRBD1
CASKAGGDTGELFF
TGTGCCAGCAAGGCAGGGGGCGACACCGGGGAGCTGTTTTTT
>TRBV5-1|few|TRBJ2-3|NA
CASSPRPDFTDTQYF
TGCGCCAGCAGCCCCAGACCGGACTTCACAGATACGCAGTATTTT
>TRBV18|NA|TRBJ1-4|TRBD1
CASSRGTASNEKLFF
TGTGCCAGCTCACGGGGGACAGCGAGTAATGAAAAACTGTTTTTT
>TRBV5-1|NA|TRBJ2-5|NA
CASSPQGGVETQYF
TGCGCCAGCAGCCCCCAGGGAGGAGTAGAGACCCAGTACTTC
>TRBV21-1|NA|TRBJ2-7|NA
CASSKGPNRQVNSYEQYF
TGTGCCAGCAGCAAAGGACCAAACCGACAGGTAAACTCCTACGAGCAGTACTTC
>TRBV7-2|NA|TRBJ2-7|TRBD1
CASSDDRGGFEQYF
TGTGCCAGCAGCGACGACAGGGGTGGGTTCGAGCAGTACTTC